This TCR beta chain was identified in a study of naive and memory T cell subsets. Of note for this clonotype: Its antigen is still unknown.

Study-level points and caveats: In CD4 and CD8 cells, diversity dropped from naive through EMRA. Possibly reflecting memory cells re-expressing CD45RA, a few larger clonotypes occurred in naive repertoires, especially CD8. In naive cells, over 85% of TCR sequences were seen only once. Naive and memory subsets had different power law exponents for TCR abundance.

An equimolar mix of two oligonucleotides served as the beta constant-region primer for TRBC1 and TRBC2. Ligated cDNA was amplified by four rounds of PCR with nested alpha and beta constant-region primers and SP2. TCRdb ran MiXCR on the UMI-ligation and nested PCR reads and lists one entry per CDR3 protein. The sample shows about 90,000 distinct CDR3 sequences, over 9% of them seen only once. The length of the CDR3 is 16 residues. The V end lost 5 bases, the J end lost 8 bases, and 21 bases lay between the germline ends. CD8 T cells were positively selected from what remained after CD4 positive selection.

The chain is built from TRBV12-3 or TRBV12-4 and TRBJ1-4; D call uncertain. This TCR derives from a human donor in good health. Sequenced material: naive CD4+ T cells from blood. The CDR3 is CASSPFRPPGREKLFF. CDR3 nucleotide sequence: TGTGCCAGCAGTCCCTTCCGTCCCCCTGGGCGCGAAAAACTGTTTTTT.